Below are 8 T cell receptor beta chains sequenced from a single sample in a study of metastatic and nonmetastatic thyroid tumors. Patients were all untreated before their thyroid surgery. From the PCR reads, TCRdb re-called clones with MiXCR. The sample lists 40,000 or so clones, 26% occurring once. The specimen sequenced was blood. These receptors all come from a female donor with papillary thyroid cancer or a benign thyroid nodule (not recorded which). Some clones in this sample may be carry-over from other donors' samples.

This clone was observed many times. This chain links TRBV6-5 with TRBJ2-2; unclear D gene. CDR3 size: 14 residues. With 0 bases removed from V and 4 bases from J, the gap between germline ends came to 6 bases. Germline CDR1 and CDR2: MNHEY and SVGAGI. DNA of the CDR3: TGTGCCAGCAGTTACTCGACGAGCACCGGGGAGCTGTTTTTT. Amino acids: CASSYSTSTGELFF.

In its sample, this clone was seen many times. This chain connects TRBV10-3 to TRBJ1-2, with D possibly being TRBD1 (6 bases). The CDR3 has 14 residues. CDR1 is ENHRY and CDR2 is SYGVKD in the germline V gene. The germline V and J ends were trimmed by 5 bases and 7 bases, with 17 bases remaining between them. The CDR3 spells CAISPQQGLGGYTF. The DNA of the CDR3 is TGTGCCATCAGTCCACAACAGGGATTGGGTGGCTACACCTTC.

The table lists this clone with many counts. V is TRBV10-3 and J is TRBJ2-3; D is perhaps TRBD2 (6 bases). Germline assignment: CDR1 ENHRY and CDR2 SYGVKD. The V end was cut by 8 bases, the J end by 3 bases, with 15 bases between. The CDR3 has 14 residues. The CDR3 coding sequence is TGTGCCATCGCACTAGCTCTTTCGACAGATACGCAGTATTTT. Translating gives CAIALALSTDTQYF.

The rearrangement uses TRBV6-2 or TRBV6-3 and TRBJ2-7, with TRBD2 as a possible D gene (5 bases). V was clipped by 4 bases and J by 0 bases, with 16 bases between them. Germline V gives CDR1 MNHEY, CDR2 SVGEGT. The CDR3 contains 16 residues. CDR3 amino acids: CASSSWRRAASYEQYF. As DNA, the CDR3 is TGTGCCAGCAGTTCCTGGAGGCGGGCGGCCTCCTACGAGCAGTACTTC.

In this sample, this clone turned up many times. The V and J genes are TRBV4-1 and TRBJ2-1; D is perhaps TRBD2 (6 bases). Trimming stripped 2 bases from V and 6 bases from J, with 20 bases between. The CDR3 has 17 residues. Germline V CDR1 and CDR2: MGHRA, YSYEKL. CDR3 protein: CASSQRERDSRGNEQFF. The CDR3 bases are TGCGCCAGCAGCCAAAGAGAACGGGACTCGCGGGGCAATGAGCAGTTCTTC.

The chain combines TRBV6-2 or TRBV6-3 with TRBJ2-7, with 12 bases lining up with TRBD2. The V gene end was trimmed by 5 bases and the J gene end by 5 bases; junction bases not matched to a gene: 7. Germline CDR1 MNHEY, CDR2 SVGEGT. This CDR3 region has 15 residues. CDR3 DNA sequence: TGTGCCAGCAGTCTGTTGGGACTAGCGGGTAACGAGCAGTACTTC. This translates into CASSLLGLAGNEQYF.

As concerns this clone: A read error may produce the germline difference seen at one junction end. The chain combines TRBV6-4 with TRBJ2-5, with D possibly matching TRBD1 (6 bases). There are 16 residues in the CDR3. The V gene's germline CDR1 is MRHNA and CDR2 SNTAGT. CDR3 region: CASSPSGVLPYNEKFF. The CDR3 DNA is TGTGCCAGCAGTCCCTCAGGGGTTCTCCCCTATAATGAGAAGTTCTTC.

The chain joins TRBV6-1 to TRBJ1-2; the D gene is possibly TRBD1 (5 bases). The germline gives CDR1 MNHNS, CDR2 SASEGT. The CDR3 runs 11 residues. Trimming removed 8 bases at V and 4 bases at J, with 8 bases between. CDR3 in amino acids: CASGGSYGYTF. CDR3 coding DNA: TGTGCCAGCGGGGGAAGCTATGGCTACACCTTC.